The 5 T cell receptor beta chains reported below all come from one sample, sequenced in a study of T cell responses to AZD1222 COVID-19 vaccine. This table comes from immunoSEQ multiplex PCR, and its TCRdb copy is limited to in-frame clones, with some not included. The top ten clones hold around 7.1% of a sample with about 120,000 clones, 80% to 90% of them seen once. The sample was peripheral blood, taken 28 days after the second AZD1222 dose. These receptors were obtained from an adult who received the AZD1222 COVID-19 vaccine.

The chain has TRBV3-1 (or the pseudogene TRBV3-2) and TRBJ2-3; D unclear. Germline assignment: CDR1 LGHDT and CDR2 YNNKEL (reference sequence). The V and J ends lost 5 bases and 9 bases respectively, with 12 bases between them. This CDR3 is built from 12 residues. CDR3 coding DNA: TGTGCCAGCAGCTCCCACTGGCTGACGCAGTATTTT. This codes for CASSSHWLTQYF.

The rearrangement links TRBV18 to TRBJ2-7; TRBD1 matches 11 bases. Trimming cost V 3 bases and J 4 bases; bases outside gene matches: 8. Germline V gene lookup returns CDR1 KGHSH and CDR2 LQKENI. The CDR3 is 16 residues long. The CDR3 sequence: CASSPSSGTGGYEQYF. For the CDR3, the DNA is TGTGCCAGCTCACCGTCGTCCGGGACAGGGGGATACGAGCAGTACTTC.

The chain links TRBV6-5 to TRBJ2-7; 7 positions agree with TRBD2. The CDR3 has 12 residues. Germline CDR1 reads MNHEY; CDR2 reads SVGAGI. Losses at the gene ends were 5 bases for V and 7 bases for J; bases not matched to a gene: 5. The CDR3 region is CASSRHGREQYF. CDR3 in DNA: TGTGCCAGCAGTCGGCACGGGAGGGAGCAGTACTTC.

The chain links TRBV18 to TRBJ1-5; no definite D call. Germline V gene sequence: CDR1 KGHSH, CDR2 LQKENI. V lost 3 bases and J 4 bases, leaving 13 bases between the germline ends. The CDR3 sequence is 15 residues long. Here the CDR3 DNA reads TGTGCCAGCTCACCTAGCCGTAGGACGAATCAGCCCCAGCATTTT. Translated, it gives CASSPSRRTNQPQHF.

This clone was observed a single time. V and J are TRBV18 and TRBJ1-1, with 10 nucleotides matching TRBD1. Germline CDR1 reads KGHSH; CDR2 reads LQKENI. With V trimmed by 3 bases and J by 6 bases, 1 base remained unmatched. This CDR3 has 13 amino acids. In nucleotides, the CDR3 is TGTGCCAGCTCACCGGGGACAGGGGCTGAAGCTTTCTTT. It is translated as CASSPGTGAEAFF. Combining the CDR3 with reference TRBV18 and TRBJ1-1 gives the whole variable domain NAGVMQNPRHLVRRRGQEARLRCSPMKGHSHVYWYRQLPEEGLKFMVYLQKENIIDESGMPKERFSAEFPKEGPSILRIQQVVRGDSAAYFCASSPGTGAEAFFGQGTRLTVV.